Listed below are T cell receptor beta chains from one sample, sequenced in a study of blood T cell repertoires in COVID-19. TCRdb's table, derived via immunoSEQ multiplex PCR, lists solely in-frame clones and lacks some. This sample has roughly 250,000 clones; 84% occur once, and the top ten carry around 7.8%. The sequencing sample was made of peripheral blood. All receptors derive from a human donor in a cohort sampled during active COVID-19. The CDR3 runs from the conserved cysteine through the conserved F or W. D genes are given only for firm matches. Clone size is given for some rows only: seen once, a few or many times, or a class if the clone is expanded.

d_call clone_size j_call v_call cdr3_aa cdr3_nt
TRBD1 - TRBJ2-7 TRBV5-1 CASSLVGQGSSEQYF TGCGCCAGCAGCTTGGTTGGACAGGGGTCGTCCGAGCAGTACTTC
- - TRBJ1-2 TRBV18 CASSPEDSNYGYTF TGTGCCAGCTCACCGGAGGATTCCAACTATGGCTACACCTTC
- once TRBJ1-2 TRBV7-6 CASSYRVGYTF TGTGCCAGCAGCTACAGGGTCGGTTACACCTTC
- once TRBJ2-6 TRBV19 CASSVWQGLSGANVLTF TGTGCCAGTAGTGTTTGGCAGGGCCTCTCTGGGGCCAACGTCCTGACTTTC
TRBD2 - TRBJ2-2 TRBV7-2 CASSRDPSGVAGELFF TGTGCCAGCAGCCGTGACCCTAGCGGGGTGGCCGGGGAGCTGTTTTTT
TRBD1 - TRBJ2-3 TRBV9 CASSPRQGLTDTQYF TGTGCCAGCAGCCCTAGACAGGGGCTCACAGATACGCAGTATTTT
- - TRBJ1-4 TRBV5-1 CASSVVLGGKNEKLFF TGCGCCAGCAGCGTTGTGCTAGGAGGAAAGAATGAAAAACTGTTTTTT
TRBD1 - TRBJ2-3 TRBV4-2 CASSQDPGTGRTDTQYF TGTGCCAGCAGCCAAGATCCGGGGACAGGGAGGACAGATACGCAGTATTTT
- - TRBJ1-3 TRBV7-9 CASTGQLENTIYF TGTGCCAGCACCGGACAGTTAGAAAACACCATATATTTT
- - TRBJ2-3 TRBV5-6 CAVGDGTDTQYF TGTGCCGTAGGAGACGGCACAGATACGCAGTATTTT
TRBD2 once TRBJ2-3 TRBV7-2 CASSLRGGRGSDTQYF TGTGCCAGCAGCTTAAGGGGCGGGAGGGGATCAGATACGCAGTATTTT
TRBD2 - TRBJ2-5 TRBV2 CASSDGSGTETQYF TGTGCCAGCAGTGATGGTAGCGGGACGGAGACCCAGTACTTC